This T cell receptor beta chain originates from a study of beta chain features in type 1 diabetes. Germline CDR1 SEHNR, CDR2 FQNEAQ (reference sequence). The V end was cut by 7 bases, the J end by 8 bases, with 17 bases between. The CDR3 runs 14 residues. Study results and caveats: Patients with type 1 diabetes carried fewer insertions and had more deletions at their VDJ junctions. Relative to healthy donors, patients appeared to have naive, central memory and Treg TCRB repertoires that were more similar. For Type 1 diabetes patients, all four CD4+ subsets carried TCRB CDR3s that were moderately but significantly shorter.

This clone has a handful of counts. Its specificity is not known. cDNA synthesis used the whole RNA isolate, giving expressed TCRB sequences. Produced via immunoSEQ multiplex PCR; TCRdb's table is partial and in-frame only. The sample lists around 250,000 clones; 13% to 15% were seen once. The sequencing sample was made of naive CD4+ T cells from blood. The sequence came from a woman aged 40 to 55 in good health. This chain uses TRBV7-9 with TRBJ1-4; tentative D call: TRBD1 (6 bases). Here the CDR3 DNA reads TGTGCCAGCACCTTCGGACAGTATAGGGAAAAACTGTTTTTT. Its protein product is CASTFGQYREKLFF.